This TCR beta chain was sequenced in a study of response to subunit inactivated influenza vaccine. Whole-study findings and limits: The authors proposed limited new T cell recruitment per seasonal influenza vaccination.

V shed 3 bases, J shed 4 bases, and the junction held 13 bases outside the gene matches. The CDR3 runs to 16 residues. Germline V gene data show CDR1 as DFQATT and CDR2 as SNEGSKA (reference sequence). TCRdb called the RT-PCR reads again in MiXCR, with one record for every CDR3 protein. The table includes about 520,000 distinct CDR3 sequences, more than 7% detected once. Worth noting for this clonotype: Its target is unknown.

V and J are TRBV20-1 and TRBJ2-7, with 9 bases fitting TRBD2. The receptor's source is a man aged 45 to 75 who received an inactivated influenza vaccine. Sequences were derived from PBMCs from blood, sampled roughly 24 months after vaccination. CDR3 amino acids: CSASVYSGSEWYEQYF. The CDR3 nucleotides are TGCAGTGCTAGTGTTTATAGCGGGAGCGAGTGGTACGAGCAGTACTTC.